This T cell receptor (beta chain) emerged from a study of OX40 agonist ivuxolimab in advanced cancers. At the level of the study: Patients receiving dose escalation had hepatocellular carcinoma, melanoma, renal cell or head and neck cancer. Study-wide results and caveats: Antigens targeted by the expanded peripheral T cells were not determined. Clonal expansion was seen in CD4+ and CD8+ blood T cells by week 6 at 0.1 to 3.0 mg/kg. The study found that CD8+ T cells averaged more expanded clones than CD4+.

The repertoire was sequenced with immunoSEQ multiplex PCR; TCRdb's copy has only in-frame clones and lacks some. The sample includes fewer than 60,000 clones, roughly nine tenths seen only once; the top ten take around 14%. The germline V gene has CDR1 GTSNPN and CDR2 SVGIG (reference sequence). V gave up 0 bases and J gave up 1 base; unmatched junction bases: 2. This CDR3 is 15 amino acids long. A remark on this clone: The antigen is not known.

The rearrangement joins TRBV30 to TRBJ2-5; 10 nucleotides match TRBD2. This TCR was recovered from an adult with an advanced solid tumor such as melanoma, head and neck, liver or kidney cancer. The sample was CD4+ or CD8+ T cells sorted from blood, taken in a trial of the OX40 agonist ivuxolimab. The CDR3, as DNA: TGTGCCTGGAGTGTAACTAGCGGGGTCCAAGAGACCCAGTACTTC. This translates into CAWSVTSGVQETQYF.